This T cell receptor (beta chain) was captured in a study of T cells expressing NK-cell markers. At the level of the study: In sorted CD3+CD56+NKG2C+, CD3+CD56+NKG2C- and CD3+CD56-NKG2C+ T cells, TCR beta repertoires were obtained. One of the eight sequenced donors was seronegative, whereas the other seven were HCMV-seropositive. Study-wide findings and caveats: Among several donors, these clonotypes also ranked first in the CD3+CD56-NKG2C+ fraction.

TCRdb reprocessed the 5' RACE reads; each CDR3 protein has one entry and no DNA is given. The sample includes some 450,000 distinct CDR3 sequences. Regarding this clonotype: What it recognizes is unknown.

Sequenced sample: blood T cells: a sorted CD56 or NKG2C T cell subset, CD4+ or CD8+ T cells, or bulk PBMC T cells (not recorded which). This clonotype originated in a woman between 18 and 69 years old in good health.

The CDR3 protein is CATSNPPSARQRYNEQFF. The V gene is TRBV15, the J gene TRBJ2-1; TCRdb selects TRBD1, and the lack of DNA leaves this call unchecked. Per germline, CDR1 LNHNV and CDR2 YYDKDF (reference sequence). The CDR3 contains 18 residues. Filled out from reference TRBV15 and TRBJ2-1, the complete variable domain reads DAMVIQNPRYQVTQFGKPVTLSCSQTLNHNVMYWYQQKSSQAPKLLFHYYDKDFNNEADTPDNFQSRRPNTSFCFLDIRSPGLGDTAMYLCATSNPPSARQRYNEQFFGPGTRLTVL.